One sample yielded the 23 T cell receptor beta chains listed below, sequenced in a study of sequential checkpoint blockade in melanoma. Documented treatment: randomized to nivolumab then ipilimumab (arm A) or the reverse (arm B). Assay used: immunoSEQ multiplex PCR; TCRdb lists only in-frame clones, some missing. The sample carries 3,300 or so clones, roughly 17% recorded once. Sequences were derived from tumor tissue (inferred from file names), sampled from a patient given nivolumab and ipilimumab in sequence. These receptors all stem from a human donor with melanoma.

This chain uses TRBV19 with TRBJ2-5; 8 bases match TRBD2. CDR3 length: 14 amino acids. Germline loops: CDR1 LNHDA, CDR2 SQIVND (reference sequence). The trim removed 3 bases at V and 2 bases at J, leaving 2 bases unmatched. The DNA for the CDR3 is TGTGCCAGTAGTATCACGGGGGGGCAAGAGACCCAGTACTTC. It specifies CASSITGGQETQYF.

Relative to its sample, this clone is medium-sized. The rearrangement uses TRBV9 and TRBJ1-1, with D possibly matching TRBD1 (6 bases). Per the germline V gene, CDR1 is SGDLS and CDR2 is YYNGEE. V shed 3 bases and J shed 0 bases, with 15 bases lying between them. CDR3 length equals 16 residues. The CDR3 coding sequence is TGTGCCAGCAGCGCTCAGGGGTACACTATGAACACTGAAGCTTTCTTT. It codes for CASSAQGYTMNTEAFF. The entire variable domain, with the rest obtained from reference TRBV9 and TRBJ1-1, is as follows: DSGVTQTPKHLITATGQRVTLRCSPRSGDLSVYWYQQSLDQGLQFLIQYYNGEERAKGNILERFSAQQFPDLHSELNLSSLELGDSALYFCASSAQGYTMNTEAFFGQGTRLTVV.

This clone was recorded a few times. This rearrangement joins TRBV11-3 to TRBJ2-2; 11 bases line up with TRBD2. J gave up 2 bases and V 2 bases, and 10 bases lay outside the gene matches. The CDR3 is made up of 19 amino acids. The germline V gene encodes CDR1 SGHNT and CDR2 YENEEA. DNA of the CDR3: TGTGCCAGCAGCTTACAACCCACACGACTAGCGGGAAACACCGGGGAGCTGTTTTTT. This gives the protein CASSLQPTRLAGNTGELFF.

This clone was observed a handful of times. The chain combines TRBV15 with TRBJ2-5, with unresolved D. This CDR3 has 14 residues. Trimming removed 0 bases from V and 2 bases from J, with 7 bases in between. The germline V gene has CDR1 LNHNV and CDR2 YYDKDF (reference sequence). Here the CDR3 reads CATSREKGQETQYF. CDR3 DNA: TGTGCCACCAGCAGAGAAAAAGGGCAAGAGACCCAGTACTTC.

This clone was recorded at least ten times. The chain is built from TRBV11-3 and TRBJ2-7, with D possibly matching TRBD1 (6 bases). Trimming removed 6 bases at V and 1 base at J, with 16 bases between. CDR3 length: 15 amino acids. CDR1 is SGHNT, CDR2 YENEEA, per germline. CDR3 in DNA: TGTGCCAGCAGAAGGGGCCAGGGGCCATCCTACGAGCAGTACTTC. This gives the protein CASRRGQGPSYEQYF.

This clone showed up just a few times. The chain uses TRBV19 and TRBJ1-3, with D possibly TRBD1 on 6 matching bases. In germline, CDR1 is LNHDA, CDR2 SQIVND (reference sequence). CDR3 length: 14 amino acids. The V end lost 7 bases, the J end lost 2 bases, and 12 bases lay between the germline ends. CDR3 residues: CASIKDSPGNTIYF. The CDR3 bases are TGTGCCAGTATCAAGGACAGCCCTGGAAACACCATATATTTT.

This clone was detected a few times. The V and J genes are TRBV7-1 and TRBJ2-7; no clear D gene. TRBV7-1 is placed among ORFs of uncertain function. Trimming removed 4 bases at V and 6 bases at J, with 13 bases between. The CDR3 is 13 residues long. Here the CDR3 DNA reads TGTGCCAGCAGCTTAGCCCCCCCAGGCGAGCAGTACTTC. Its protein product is CASSLAPPGEQYF.

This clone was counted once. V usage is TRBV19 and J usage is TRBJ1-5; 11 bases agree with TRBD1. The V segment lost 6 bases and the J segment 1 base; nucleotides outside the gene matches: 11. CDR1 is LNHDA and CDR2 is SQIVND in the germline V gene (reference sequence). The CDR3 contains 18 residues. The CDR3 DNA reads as TGTGCCAGTAGACAACCGGGACAGGGGGTTATAAGCAATCAGCCCCAGCATTTT. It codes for CASRQPGQGVISNQPQHF.

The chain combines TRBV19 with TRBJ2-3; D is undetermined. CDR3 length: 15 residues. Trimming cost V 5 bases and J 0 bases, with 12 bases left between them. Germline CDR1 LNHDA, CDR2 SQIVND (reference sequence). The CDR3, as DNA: TGTGCCAGTAGTGGCCTGGGGTCTAGCACAGATACGCAGTATTTT. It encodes CASSGLGSSTDTQYF.

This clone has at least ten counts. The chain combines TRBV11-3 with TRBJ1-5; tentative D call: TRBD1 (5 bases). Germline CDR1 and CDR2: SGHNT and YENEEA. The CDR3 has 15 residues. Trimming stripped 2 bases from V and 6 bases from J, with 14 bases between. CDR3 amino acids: CASSLYSGAGQPQHF. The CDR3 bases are TGTGCCAGCAGCTTATACTCTGGGGCGGGTCAGCCCCAGCATTTT. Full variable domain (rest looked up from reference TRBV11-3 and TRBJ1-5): EAGVVQSPRYKIIEKKQPVAFWCNPISGHNTLYWYLQNLGQGPELLIRYENEEAVDDSQLPKDRFSAERLKGVDSTLKIQPAELGDSAVYLCASSLYSGAGQPQHFGDGTRLSIL.

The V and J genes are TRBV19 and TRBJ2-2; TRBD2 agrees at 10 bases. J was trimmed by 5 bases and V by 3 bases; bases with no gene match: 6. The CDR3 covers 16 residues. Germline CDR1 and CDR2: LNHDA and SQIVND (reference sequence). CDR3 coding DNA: TGTGCCAGTAGTATTCGGGCTAGCGGGAGAACCGGGGAGCTGTTTTTT. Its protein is CASSIRASGRTGELFF.

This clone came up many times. This CDR3 is CASSLRTGYNQPQHF. DNA of the CDR3: TGTGCCAGCAGCTTGAGGACAGGGTACAATCAGCCCCAGCATTTT. V is TRBV11-3 and J is TRBJ1-5; 8 nucleotides match TRBD1. Germline CDR1 is SGHNT and CDR2 is YENEEA. Trimming removed 3 bases from V and 3 bases from J; junction bases left unmatched: 4. CDR3 length: 15 amino acids.

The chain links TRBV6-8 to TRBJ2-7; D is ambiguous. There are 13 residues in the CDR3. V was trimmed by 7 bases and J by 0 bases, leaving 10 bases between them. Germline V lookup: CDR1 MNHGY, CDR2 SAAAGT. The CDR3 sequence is CASMTDSSYEQYF. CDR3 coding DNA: TGTGCCAGCATGACGGATAGCTCCTACGAGCAGTACTTC.

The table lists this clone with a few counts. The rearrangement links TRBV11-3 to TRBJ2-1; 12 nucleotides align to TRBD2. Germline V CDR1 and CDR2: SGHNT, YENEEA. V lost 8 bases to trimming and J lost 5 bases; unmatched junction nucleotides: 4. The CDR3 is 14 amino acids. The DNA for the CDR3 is TGTGCCAGCGGGCCTAGCGGGGGGGACAATGAGCAGTTCTTC. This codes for CASGPSGGDNEQFF.

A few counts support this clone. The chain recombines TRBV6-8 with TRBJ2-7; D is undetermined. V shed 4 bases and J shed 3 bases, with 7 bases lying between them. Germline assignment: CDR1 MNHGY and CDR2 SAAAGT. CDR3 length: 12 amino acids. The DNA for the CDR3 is TGTGCCAGCAGTTGGTCTGGCTACGAGCAGTACTTC. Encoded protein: CASSWSGYEQYF.

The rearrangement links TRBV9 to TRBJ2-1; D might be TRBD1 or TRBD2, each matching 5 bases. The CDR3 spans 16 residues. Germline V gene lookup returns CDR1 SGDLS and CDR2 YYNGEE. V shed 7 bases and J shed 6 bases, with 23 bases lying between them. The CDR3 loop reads CASDASGTPRRNEQFF. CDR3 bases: TGTGCCAGCGACGCCTCCGGGACGCCACGTCGCAATGAGCAGTTCTTC. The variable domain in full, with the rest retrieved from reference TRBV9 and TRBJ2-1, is DSGVTQTPKHLITATGQRVTLRCSPRSGDLSVYWYQQSLDQGLQFLIQYYNGEERAKGNILERFSAQQFPDLHSELNLSSLELGDSALYFCASDASGTPRRNEQFFGPGTRLTVL.

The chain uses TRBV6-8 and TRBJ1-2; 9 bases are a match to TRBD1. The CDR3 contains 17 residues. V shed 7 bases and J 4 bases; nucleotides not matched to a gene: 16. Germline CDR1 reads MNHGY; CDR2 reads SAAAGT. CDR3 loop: CASISPGTGMASYGYTF. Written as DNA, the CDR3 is TGTGCCAGCATCTCCCCCGGGACAGGGATGGCTAGCTATGGCTACACCTTC.

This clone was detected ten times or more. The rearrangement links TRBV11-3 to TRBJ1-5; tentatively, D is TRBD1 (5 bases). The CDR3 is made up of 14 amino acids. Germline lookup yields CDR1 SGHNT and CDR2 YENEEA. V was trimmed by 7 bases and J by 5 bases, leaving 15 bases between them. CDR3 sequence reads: CASTRGDRDQPQHF. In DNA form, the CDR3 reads TGTGCCAGCACCCGGGGGGACCGAGATCAGCCCCAGCATTTT.

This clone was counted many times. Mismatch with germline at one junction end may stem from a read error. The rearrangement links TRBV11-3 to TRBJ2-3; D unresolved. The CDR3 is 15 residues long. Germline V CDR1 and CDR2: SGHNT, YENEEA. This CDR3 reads CASSQASPATDAQYF. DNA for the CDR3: TGTGCCAGCAGCCAAGCGTCCCCAGCCACAGATGCGCAGTATTTT.

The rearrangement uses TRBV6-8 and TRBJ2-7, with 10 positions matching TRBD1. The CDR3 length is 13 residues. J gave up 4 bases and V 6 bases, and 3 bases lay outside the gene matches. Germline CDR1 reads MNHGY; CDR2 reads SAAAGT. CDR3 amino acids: CASRGQGIYEQYF. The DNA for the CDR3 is TGTGCCAGCAGGGGACAGGGGATATACGAGCAGTACTTC.

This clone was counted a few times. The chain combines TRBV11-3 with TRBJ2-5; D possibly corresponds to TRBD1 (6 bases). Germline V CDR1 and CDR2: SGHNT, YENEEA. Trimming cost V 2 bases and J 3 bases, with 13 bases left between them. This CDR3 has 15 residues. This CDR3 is CASSLNRNREETQYF. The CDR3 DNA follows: TGTGCCAGCAGCTTAAATCGAAACAGGGAAGAGACCCAGTACTTC.

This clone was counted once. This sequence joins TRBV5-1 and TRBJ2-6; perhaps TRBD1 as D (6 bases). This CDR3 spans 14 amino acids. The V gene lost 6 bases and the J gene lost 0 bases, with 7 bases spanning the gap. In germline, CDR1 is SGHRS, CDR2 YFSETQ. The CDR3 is CASKGVSGANVLTF. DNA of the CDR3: TGCGCCAGCAAGGGGGTCTCTGGGGCCAACGTCCTGACTTTC.

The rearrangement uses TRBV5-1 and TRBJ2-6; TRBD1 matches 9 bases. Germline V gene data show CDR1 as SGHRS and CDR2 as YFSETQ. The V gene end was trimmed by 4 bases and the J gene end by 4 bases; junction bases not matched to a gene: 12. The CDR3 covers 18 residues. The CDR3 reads CASSHRPGTGTGANVLTF. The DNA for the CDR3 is TGCGCCAGCAGCCACCGTCCCGGGACAGGGACCGGGGCCAACGTCCTGACTTTC. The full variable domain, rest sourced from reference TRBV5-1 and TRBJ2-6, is KAGVTQTPRYLIKTRGQQVTLSCSPISGHRSVSWYQQTPGQGLQFLFEYFSETQRNKGNFPGRFSGRQFSNSRSEMNVSTLELGDSALYLCASSHRPGTGTGANVLTFGAGSRLTVL.